The clone carrying this TCR beta chain was counted a single time. Assay used: immunoSEQ multiplex PCR; TCRdb lists only in-frame clones, some missing. The repertoire holds 45,000 to 60,000 clones, with almost 95% as singletons. These data originate in a study of T cell changes during pregnancy in multiple sclerosis. Trimming took off 1 base at V and 5 bases at J, with 11 bases between the two ends. The CDR3 has 15 residues. Per germline, CDR1 SGHTA and CDR2 FQGNSA. This sequence originates from a female donor with multiple sclerosis, enrolled in a pregnancy study. The material was CD4+ T cells from peripheral blood mononuclear cells, obtained in the third trimester of pregnancy. The chain carries TRBV7-2 and TRBJ2-2, with D perhaps matching TRBD1 (6 bases). The CDR3 bases are TGTGCCAGCAGCTTAGGGGGCGACAGGACCGGGGAGCTGTTTTTT. Protein sequence: CASSLGGDRTGELFF.